This T cell receptor (beta chain) was found in a study of human T cells and chemical hapten exposure. Study details: Per-sample TCR yield variation was attributed mainly to small pooled library volume differences.

This clonotype appeared a few times. The CDR3 extends over 15 amino acids. Germline assignment: CDR1 SGHAT and CDR2 FQNNGV. The junction had 12 bases not matched to a gene; V was cut back by 7 bases and J by 5 bases. From the RACE reads, TCRdb called clonotypes with MiXCR, one entry per CDR3 protein. This sample has around 300,000 distinct CDR3 sequences, with just under 8% found just once. Described time point: pre-sensitization, week 0. Indicated treatment: therapeutic diphenylcyclopropenone sensitization with weekly scalp DPC. The TCR was taken from a man aged 18-30 years with alopecia areata. Some clones in this sample may be carry-over from other donors' samples. The chain links TRBV11-2 to TRBJ1-1, with 8 bases lining up with TRBD1. Material: whole blood, obtained in connection with sensitization to the hapten diphenylcyclopropenone (DPC). The CDR3: CASTFHQGAGTEAFF. CDR3 coding DNA: TGTGCCAGCACCTTCCACCAGGGGGCTGGAACTGAAGCTTTCTTT.